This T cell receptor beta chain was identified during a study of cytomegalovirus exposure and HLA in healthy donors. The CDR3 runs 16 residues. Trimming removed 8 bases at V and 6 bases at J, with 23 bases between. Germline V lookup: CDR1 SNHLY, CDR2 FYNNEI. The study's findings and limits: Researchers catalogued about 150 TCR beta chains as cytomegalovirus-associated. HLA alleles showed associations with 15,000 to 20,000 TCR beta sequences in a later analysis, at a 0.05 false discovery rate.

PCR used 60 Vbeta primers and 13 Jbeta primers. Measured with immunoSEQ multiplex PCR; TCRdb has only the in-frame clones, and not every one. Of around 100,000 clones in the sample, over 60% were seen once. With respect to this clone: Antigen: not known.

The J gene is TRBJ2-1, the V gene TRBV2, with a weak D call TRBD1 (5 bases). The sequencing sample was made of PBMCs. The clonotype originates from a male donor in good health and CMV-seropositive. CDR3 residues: CASPKGSPRRANEQFF. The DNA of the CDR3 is TGTGCCAGCCCGAAGGGGTCGCCACGCAGGGCCAATGAGCAGTTCTTC.